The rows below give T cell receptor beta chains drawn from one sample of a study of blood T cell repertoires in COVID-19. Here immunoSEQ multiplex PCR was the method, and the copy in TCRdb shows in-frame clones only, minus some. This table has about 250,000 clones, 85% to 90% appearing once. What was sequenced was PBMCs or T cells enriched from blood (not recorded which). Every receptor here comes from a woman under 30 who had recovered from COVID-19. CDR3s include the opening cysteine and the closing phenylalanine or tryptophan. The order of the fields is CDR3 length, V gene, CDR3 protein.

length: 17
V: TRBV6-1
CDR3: CASSEVHGTGATQPQHF

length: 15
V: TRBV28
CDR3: CASSPLGGGRETQYF

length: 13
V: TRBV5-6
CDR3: CASSPDSNYGYTF

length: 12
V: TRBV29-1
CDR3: CSAREGGGEQFF

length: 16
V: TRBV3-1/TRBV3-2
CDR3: CASSQEIGRGPLGYTF

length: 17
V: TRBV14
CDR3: CASSQPRTGVVTGELFF

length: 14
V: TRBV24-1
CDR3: CATSDWTGTDTQYF

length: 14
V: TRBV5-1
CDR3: CASSTGDTRGTQYF

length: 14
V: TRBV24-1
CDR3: CATSDSPGNYGYTF

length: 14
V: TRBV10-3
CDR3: CAISESKAGGGYTF

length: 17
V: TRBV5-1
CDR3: CASSSGTSGGATDTQYF

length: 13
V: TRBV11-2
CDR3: CASSPDRDTEAFF

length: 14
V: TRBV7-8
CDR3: CASSLAGGLNEQFF

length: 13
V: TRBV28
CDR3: CASSLGGGETQYF

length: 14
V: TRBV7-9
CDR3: CASSSTVSGNTIYF

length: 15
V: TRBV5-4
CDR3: CASSSSVLLNTEAFF

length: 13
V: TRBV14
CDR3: CASSHIRAVVWYF

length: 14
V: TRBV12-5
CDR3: CASGLDGTGGSLHF

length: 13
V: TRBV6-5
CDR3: CASSRGQVGGYTF

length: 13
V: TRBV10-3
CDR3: CANSGATTDTQYF

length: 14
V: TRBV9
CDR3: CASASAGGTDTQYF

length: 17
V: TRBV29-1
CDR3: CSVEGLAGGQSTDTQYF

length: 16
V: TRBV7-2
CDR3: CASSDSTGVSYNEQFF

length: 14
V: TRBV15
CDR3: CATSRDRGPYEQYF

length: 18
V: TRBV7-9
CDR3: CASSFPGELETAYNEQFF

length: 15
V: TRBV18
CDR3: CASSQGQGRNTEAFF

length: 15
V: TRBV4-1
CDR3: CASSHGQGTTYEQYF

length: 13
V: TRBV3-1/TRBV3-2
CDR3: CASSRQGPYEQYF

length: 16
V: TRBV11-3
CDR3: CASSPRGQGLQETQYF

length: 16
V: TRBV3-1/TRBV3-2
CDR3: CASSQETTVITYGYTF

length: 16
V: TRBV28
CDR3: CASSLPGQPMNTEAFF

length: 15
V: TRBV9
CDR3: CASSVDRVGLNEQFF

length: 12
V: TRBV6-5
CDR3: CASLTVYNEQFF

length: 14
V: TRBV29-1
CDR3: CSVRTGWDNQPQHF

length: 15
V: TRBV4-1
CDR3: CASSQGDRPRQPQHF

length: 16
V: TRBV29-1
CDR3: CSVERTRRPTRETQYF

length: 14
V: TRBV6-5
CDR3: CASSYQAGGTEAFF

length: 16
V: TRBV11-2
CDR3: CASSLSRQGSGETQYF

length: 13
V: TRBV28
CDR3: CASRLTGDGGYTF

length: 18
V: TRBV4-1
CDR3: CASSLAGLAGGMVETQYF

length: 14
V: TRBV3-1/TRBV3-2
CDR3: CASSLRTENTEAFF

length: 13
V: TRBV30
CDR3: CAWTPRANSPLHF

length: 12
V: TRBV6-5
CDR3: CASSSQTDTQYF

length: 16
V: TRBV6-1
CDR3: CASSEPPGQGNTEAFF

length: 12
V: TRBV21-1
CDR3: CRSSGGFGRQYF

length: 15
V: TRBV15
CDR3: CATSSFEEDAGEAFF

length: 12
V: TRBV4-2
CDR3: CASSQDPRGYTF

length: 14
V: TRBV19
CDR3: CASRETLSYNEQFF

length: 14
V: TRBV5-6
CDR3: CASSLLQANYGYTF

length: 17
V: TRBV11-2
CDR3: CASSAPGTSGGGDTQYF

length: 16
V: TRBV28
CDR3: CASRSRGGSYNSPLHF

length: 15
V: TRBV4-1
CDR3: CASSQVNQGARTQYF

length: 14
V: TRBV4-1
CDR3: CASSQVRGVDEQYF

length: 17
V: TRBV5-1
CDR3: CASSLEGQGITNEKLFF

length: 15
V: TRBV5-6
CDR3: CASSFRGMANYGYTF